One sample yielded the 13 T cell receptor beta chains listed below, sequenced in a study of blood T cell repertoires in COVID-19. Sequencing used immunoSEQ multiplex PCR; TCRdb keeps in-frame clones, though not all of them. The sample contains 100,000 or so clones, about 86% of which appear only once. The sequenced sample was PBMCs or T cells enriched from blood (not recorded which). All receptors come from a woman in her fifties or sixties who had recovered from COVID-19.

The J gene is TRBJ1-3, the V gene TRBV5-5; unclear D gene. Germline assignment: CDR1 SGHKS and CDR2 YYEKEE (reference sequence). Trimming stripped 4 bases from V and 8 bases from J, with 19 bases between. The length of the CDR3 is 15 residues. Written as DNA, the CDR3 is TGTGCCAGCAGCCCCCTAGCTTCGGTGGGAGACACCATATATTTT. Translated, it gives CASSPLASVGDTIYF.

The chain links TRBV9 to TRBJ1-1; 8 bases are shared with TRBD1. Germline CDR1 reads SGDLS; CDR2 reads YYNGEE. V trimming: 3 bases; J trimming: 4 bases; junction bases outside the gene matches: 5. The CDR3 contains 14 residues. The CDR3 DNA sequence: TGTGCCAGCAGCGGAGGACAGGGAGCCACTGAAGCTTTCTTT. Its translation is CASSGGQGATEAFF.

The chain couples TRBV6-5 to TRBJ2-1; possibly TRBD2 for D (5 bases). Germline V CDR1 and CDR2: MNHEY, SVGAGI. The V end was cut by 2 bases, the J end by 7 bases, with 12 bases between. The CDR3 is made up of 14 amino acids. The CDR3 protein is CASSYGLAGNEQFF. CDR3 coding DNA: TGTGCCAGCAGTTACGGTCTCGCGGGTAATGAGCAGTTCTTC.

The chain recombines TRBV7-6 with TRBJ1-5; tentative D call: TRBD1 (6 bases). Trimming removed 5 bases from V and 4 bases from J, with 12 bases in between. The CDR3 has 14 amino acids. In germline, CDR1 is SGHVS, CDR2 FNYEAQ. CDR3: CASSLGRGNQPQHF. The CDR3 DNA is TGTGCCAGCAGCCTTGGGAGGGGGAATCAGCCCCAGCATTTT.

The chain couples TRBV28 to TRBJ2-1; TRBD2 agrees at 7 bases. V shed 3 bases and J 1 base; nucleotides not matched to a gene: 3. Per the germline V gene, CDR1 is MDHEN and CDR2 is SYDVKM. The CDR3 loop spans 15 amino acids. CDR3 nucleotide sequence: TGTGCCAGCAGTTTCCCGGGACTATCCTACAATGAGCAGTTCTTC. It yields the protein CASSFPGLSYNEQFF.

The chain uses TRBV7-2 and TRBJ2-5; D remains unclear. Germline V gene lookup returns CDR1 SGHTA and CDR2 FQGNSA. The CDR3 is made up of 14 amino acids. V lost 1 base, J lost 1 base, and 7 bases lay in between. Here the CDR3 reads CASSLGLSQETQYF. CDR3 bases: TGTGCCAGCAGCTTAGGTCTAAGCCAAGAGACCCAGTACTTC.

Here the CDR3 DNA reads TGTGCCAGCAGCCTCCTGGACATAAGCACAGATACGCAGTATTTT. Protein: CASSLLDISTDTQYF. The rearrangement joins TRBV7-9 to TRBJ2-3; the D gene is possibly TRBD1 (5 bases). Germline loops: CDR1 SEHNR, CDR2 FQNEAQ (reference sequence). This CDR3 is 15 amino acids long. V dropped 5 bases and J dropped 0 bases, with 12 bases sitting between them.

This clone was detected only once. The J gene is TRBJ2-3, the V gene TRBV3-1 (or the pseudogene TRBV3-2), with TRBD2 matching 7 bases. CDR3 length: 16 residues. The J segment lost 4 bases and the V segment lost 3 bases, leaving 10 bases of the junction unmatched. Germline V lookup: CDR1 LGHDT, CDR2 YNNKEL (reference sequence). The CDR3 is CASSHAVGGGADTQYF. The CDR3 DNA is TGTGCCAGCAGCCACGCCGTGGGGGGGGGTGCAGATACGCAGTATTTT.

The chain combines TRBV3-1 (or the pseudogene TRBV3-2) with TRBJ2-3; a possible D gene is TRBD1 (5 bases). Germline CDR1 LGHDT, CDR2 YNNKEL (reference sequence). Between the trimmed V and J ends, which lost 0 bases and 1 base, there was a span of 8 bases. The CDR3 contains 15 residues. In DNA, the CDR3 is TGTGCCAGCAGCCAAGACAGGGTCCGCACAGATACGCAGTATTTT. Residues: CASSQDRVRTDTQYF.

This clone was observed a handful of times. The rearrangement links TRBV11-2 to TRBJ2-7; 11 positions match TRBD1. Germline-derived CDR1 and CDR2 are SGHAT and FQNNGV. Germline trimming cut 0 bases from V and 4 bases from J; bases unmatched to any gene: 11. There are 18 residues in the CDR3. The chain's CDR3 is CASSLESVKGTGGYEQYF. CDR3 coding DNA: TGTGCCAGCAGCTTAGAGAGCGTTAAGGGGACAGGGGGGTACGAGCAGTACTTC.

The gene calls are TRBV7-5 and TRBJ1-1; the table names TRBD1, a call not compared with the DNA. TRBV7-5 is given as a pseudogene. This CDR3 is 14 amino acids long. Written as DNA, the CDR3 is TGTGTCAGAAGCTTGGGACAGCCGAACACTGAAGCTTTCTTT. This gives the protein CVRSLGQPNTEAFF.

This chain uses TRBV5-1 with TRBJ2-3, with 8 positions matching TRBD1. Germline-derived CDR1 and CDR2 are SGHRS and YFSETQ. The length of the CDR3 is 15 residues. Trimming took 6 bases from V and 4 from J; bases not matched to a gene: 10. CDR3 sequence: CASTATGALPDTQYF. The CDR3 DNA reads as TGCGCCAGCACCGCGACAGGGGCCCTCCCAGATACGCAGTATTTT.

This clone was picked up one time. The chain couples TRBV28 to TRBJ2-7; D may be TRBD1 (5 bases). This CDR3 comprises 16 residues. Trimming removed 2 bases from V and 3 bases from J, with 17 bases in between. Germline values: CDR1 MDHEN, CDR2 SYDVKM. The CDR3 bases are TGTGCCAGCAGTTTACCCCTGGAAGGGGATGTCTACGAGCAGTACTTC. Its translation: CASSLPLEGDVYEQYF.